Following are 2 T cell receptor beta chains from one sample sequenced in a study of blood T cell repertoires in COVID-19. The data were produced by immunoSEQ multiplex PCR, yet TCRdb's version contains in-frame clones alone and is incomplete. Among 300,000 or so clones, 70% to 90% were seen once, and the ten largest hold roughly 6.9%. The sample consisted of peripheral blood. The receptors originated from a woman aged 25 to 39 who had recovered from COVID-19.

V usage is TRBV9 and J usage is TRBJ2-1; possible D gene TRBD2, 6 bases. With 2 bases removed from V and 8 bases from J, the gap between germline ends came to 17 bases. The CDR3 sequence is 15 residues long. CDR1 and CDR2 (germline): SGDLS, YYNGEE. Here the CDR3 reads CASSVQPYWGDEQFF. In DNA, the CDR3 is TGTGCCAGCAGCGTGCAACCATATTGGGGGGATGAGCAGTTCTTC.

As for this clone: Other DNA variants within this sample encode the same CDR3. V is TRBV3-1 (or the pseudogene TRBV3-2) and J is TRBJ1-1, with D perhaps TRBD1 (5 bases). Germline V lookup: CDR1 LGHDT, CDR2 YNNKEL (reference sequence). Deletions cut 1 base from V and 5 bases from J, with 8 bases between. The CDR3 length is 13 residues. The chain's CDR3 is CASSQGGGTEAFF. The CDR3 nucleotides read TGTGCCAGCAGCCAAGGCGGGGGGACTGAAGCTTTCTTT.